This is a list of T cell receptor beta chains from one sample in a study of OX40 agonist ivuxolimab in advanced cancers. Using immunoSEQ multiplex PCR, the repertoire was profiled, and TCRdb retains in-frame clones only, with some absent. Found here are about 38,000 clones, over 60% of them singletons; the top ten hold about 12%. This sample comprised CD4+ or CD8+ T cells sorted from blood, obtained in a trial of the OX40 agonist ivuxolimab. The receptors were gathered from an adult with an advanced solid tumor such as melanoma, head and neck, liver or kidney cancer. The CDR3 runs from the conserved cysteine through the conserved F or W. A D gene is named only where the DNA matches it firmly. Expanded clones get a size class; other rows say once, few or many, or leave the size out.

CDR3 DNA: TGTGCCAGCTCCCCCCGGCCTTCGGGCACGAACACTGAAGCTTTCTTT
CDR3 protein: CASSPRPSGTNTEAFF
clone size: medium-sized
V gene: TRBV7-9
J gene: TRBJ1-1
D gene: -

CDR3 DNA: TGTGCCACTGGACTAGCGGGAGGGTGGGAGCAGTACTTC
CDR3 protein: CATGLAGGWEQYF
clone size: -
V gene: TRBV10-3
J gene: TRBJ2-7
D gene: TRBD2

CDR3 DNA: TGTGCCAGTAGTGCACAGGGGGCGTACTATGGCTACACCTTC
CDR3 protein: CASSAQGAYYGYTF
clone size: -
V gene: TRBV19
J gene: TRBJ1-2
D gene: TRBD1

CDR3 DNA: TGTGCCAGCAGATCTACAGGAGGAGGGGGCGAGCAGTACTTC
CDR3 protein: CASRSTGGGGEQYF
clone size: -
V gene: TRBV28
J gene: TRBJ2-7
D gene: -

CDR3 DNA: TGTGCCAGCAGTGAAGGACTAGCGGTCTACGAGCAGTACTTC
CDR3 protein: CASSEGLAVYEQYF
clone size: -
V gene: TRBV6-1
J gene: TRBJ2-7
D gene: TRBD2

CDR3 DNA: TGTGCCAGCAGTTTATCAGGGGAGACCCAGTACTTC
CDR3 protein: CASSLSGETQYF
clone size: once
V gene: TRBV27
J gene: TRBJ2-5
D gene: -

CDR3 DNA: TGTGCCAGCAGTTCGACGGACGGAAACTTCAATCAGCCCCAGCATTTT
CDR3 protein: CASSSTDGNFNQPQHF
clone size: -
V gene: TRBV27
J gene: TRBJ1-5
D gene: -

CDR3 DNA: TGTGCCAGTAGTATCCCACAGGGAGGAGGCAATGAGCAGTTCTTC
CDR3 protein: CASSIPQGGGNEQFF
clone size: -
V gene: TRBV19
J gene: TRBJ2-1
D gene: -

CDR3 DNA: TGTGCCAGCAGCGCTGGGGACAGGGGGCGAGGCCAGCCCCAGCATTTT
CDR3 protein: CASSAGDRGRGQPQHF
clone size: -
V gene: TRBV7-9
J gene: TRBJ1-5
D gene: TRBD1

CDR3 DNA: TGCGCCAGCAGTGCGACTAGCGGGAGATCGGGGGAGCAGTACTTC
CDR3 protein: CASSATSGRSGEQYF
clone size: -
V gene: TRBV10-2
J gene: TRBJ2-7
D gene: TRBD2

CDR3 DNA: TGTGCCAGCAGTCAAGCGTGGGACGGGGCTGGATATGGCTACACCTTC
CDR3 protein: CASSQAWDGAGYGYTF
clone size: -
V gene: TRBV28
J gene: TRBJ1-2
D gene: -

CDR3 DNA: TGTGCCAGCAGTTTATCTAACAGGGAGAACTATGGCTACACCTTC
CDR3 protein: CASSLSNRENYGYTF
clone size: -
V gene: TRBV27
J gene: TRBJ1-2
D gene: -

CDR3 DNA: TGTGCCAGCAGCAAAGGGACAGGGGGGTGTATAGATGAGCAGTTCTTC
CDR3 protein: CASSKGTGGCIDEQFF
clone size: few
V gene: TRBV21-1
J gene: TRBJ2-1
D gene: -

CDR3 DNA: TGTGCCTGGAGCAGGACCGGGACAGGGGGGAGCTATGGCTACACCTTC
CDR3 protein: CAWSRTGTGGSYGYTF
clone size: -
V gene: TRBV30
J gene: TRBJ1-2
D gene: TRBD1

CDR3 DNA: TGTGCCAGCAGTTACTCGCTAGCGGGAGCCAACGAGCAGTACTTC
CDR3 protein: CASSYSLAGANEQYF
clone size: -
V gene: TRBV6-6
J gene: TRBJ2-7
D gene: TRBD2

CDR3 DNA: TGTGCCATCAGCACCGGGACTAGCGGGAGGCCTCGGGATGAGCAGTTCTTC
CDR3 protein: CAISTGTSGRPRDEQFF
clone size: -
V gene: TRBV10-3
J gene: TRBJ2-1
D gene: TRBD2

CDR3 DNA: TGCGCCAGCAGCCGCGCTGAAACTAGCGGGAGCGGAGAGACCCAGTACTTC
CDR3 protein: CASSRAETSGSGETQYF
clone size: -
V gene: TRBV5-1
J gene: TRBJ2-5
D gene: TRBD2

CDR3 DNA: TGTGCCAGCAGTGACGTGGCAGCGAACACCGGGGAGCTGTTTTTT
CDR3 protein: CASSDVAANTGELFF
clone size: -
V gene: TRBV25-1
J gene: TRBJ2-2
D gene: -

CDR3 DNA: TGCGCCAGCAGCCCCGGGACTGCTTTCACCGGGGAGCTGTTTTTT
CDR3 protein: CASSPGTAFTGELFF
clone size: -
V gene: TRBV4-1
J gene: TRBJ2-2
D gene: -

CDR3 DNA: TGTGCCAGCAGTTTACGGCTAGCGGGAGTTGAGACCCAGTACTTC
CDR3 protein: CASSLRLAGVETQYF
clone size: -
V gene: TRBV28
J gene: TRBJ2-5
D gene: TRBD2

CDR3 DNA: TGTGCCAGCAGTTTAGAGAGCCCCGGGGAGCTGTTTTTT
CDR3 protein: CASSLESPGELFF
clone size: -
V gene: TRBV28
J gene: TRBJ2-2
D gene: -

CDR3 DNA: TGTGCCAGCAGCAAGGGGGGCAGCTCTGGGGCCAACGTCCTGACTTTC
CDR3 protein: CASSKGGSSGANVLTF
clone size: -
V gene: TRBV28
J gene: TRBJ2-6
D gene: -

CDR3 DNA: TGTGCCAGCAGCGAGGACAGGGCTGAAGATACGCAGTATTTT
CDR3 protein: CASSEDRAEDTQYF
clone size: few
V gene: TRBV28
J gene: TRBJ2-3
D gene: TRBD1

CDR3 DNA: TGTGCCAGCTCATCAGACGGTGGCAATCAGCCCCAGCATTTT
CDR3 protein: CASSSDGGNQPQHF
clone size: few
V gene: TRBV18
J gene: TRBJ1-5
D gene: -

CDR3 DNA: TGTGCCAGCAGCCCACGGGGGTGGGAGGAGCTGTTTTTT
CDR3 protein: CASSPRGWEELFF
clone size: -
V gene: TRBV27
J gene: TRBJ2-2
D gene: -

CDR3 DNA: TGTGCCAGCAGCTTAGCGCCCACAGGTTCCGGGACAGATACGCAGTATTTT
CDR3 protein: CASSLAPTGSGTDTQYF
clone size: once
V gene: TRBV11-1
J gene: TRBJ2-3
D gene: -

CDR3 DNA: TGTGCCAGCAGTTTAGAGGGGGTGAGCAATCAGCCCCAGCATTTT
CDR3 protein: CASSLEGVSNQPQHF
clone size: few
V gene: TRBV28
J gene: TRBJ1-5
D gene: -

CDR3 DNA: TGCAGTGCCAAGGACAGTTTTGGCTACACCTTC
CDR3 protein: CSAKDSFGYTF
clone size: -
V gene: TRBV20-1
J gene: TRBJ1-2
D gene: -

CDR3 DNA: TGTGCCAGTGCGACGCCGGGACAGGGGGTCGAGCAGTACTTC
CDR3 protein: CASATPGQGVEQYF
clone size: -
V gene: TRBV19
J gene: TRBJ2-7
D gene: TRBD1

CDR3 DNA: TGTGCCAGCAGGGGGGCGGGAGTTACGCAGTATTTT
CDR3 protein: CASRGAGVTQYF
clone size: -
V gene: TRBV6-5
J gene: TRBJ2-3
D gene: -

CDR3 DNA: TGTGCCAGCAGTAACACAGGGGGGGCTAATGAAAAACTGTTTTTT
CDR3 protein: CASSNTGGANEKLFF
clone size: -
V gene: TRBV6-5
J gene: TRBJ1-4
D gene: TRBD1

CDR3 DNA: TGTGCCAGCAGCGTACGGACCTCCTACGAGCAGTACTTC
CDR3 protein: CASSVRTSYEQYF
clone size: once
V gene: TRBV7-9
J gene: TRBJ2-7
D gene: -

CDR3 DNA: TGTGCCAGTAGATCTGAGACACTCCGAAAACTGTTTTTT
CDR3 protein: CASRSETLRKLFF
clone size: -
V gene: TRBV19
J gene: TRBJ1-4
D gene: -

CDR3 DNA: TGTGCCAGCAGTATCCTAGCGGGAGTCCTTACAGATACGCAGTATTTT
CDR3 protein: CASSILAGVLTDTQYF
clone size: -
V gene: TRBV28
J gene: TRBJ2-3
D gene: TRBD2

CDR3 DNA: TGTGCCAGCAGTGGCCGGGAAACAAACATTCAGTACTTC
CDR3 protein: CASSGRETNIQYF
clone size: -
V gene: TRBV2
J gene: TRBJ2-4
D gene: -

CDR3 DNA: TGTGCCAGCTCACCACCGTCGCCGGTGGAGACCCAGTACTTC
CDR3 protein: CASSPPSPVETQYF
clone size: -
V gene: TRBV18
J gene: TRBJ2-5
D gene: -

CDR3 DNA: TGTGCCAGTAGTATGGACAGGGTAAACATTCAGTACTTC
CDR3 protein: CASSMDRVNIQYF
clone size: once
V gene: TRBV19
J gene: TRBJ2-4
D gene: TRBD1

CDR3 DNA: TGTGCCAGCAGTGCCCCGGGGATCCAAGAGACCCAGTACTTC
CDR3 protein: CASSAPGIQETQYF
clone size: few
V gene: TRBV28
J gene: TRBJ2-5
D gene: -

CDR3 DNA: TGTGCCAGCAGTTCACTACTAGCGGGAGGTCTGGACAATGAGCAGTTCTTC
CDR3 protein: CASSSLLAGGLDNEQFF
clone size: -
V gene: TRBV28
J gene: TRBJ2-1
D gene: TRBD2

CDR3 DNA: TGTGCCTGGAGCCAGGGCGGACAGCGCCAAGAGACCCAGTACTTC
CDR3 protein: CAWSQGGQRQETQYF
clone size: -
V gene: TRBV30
J gene: TRBJ2-5
D gene: -

CDR3 DNA: TGTGCCAGCAGCAAAGGCGGGACACCCTGGGCCAACGTCCTGACTTTC
CDR3 protein: CASSKGGTPWANVLTF
clone size: -
V gene: TRBV21-1
J gene: TRBJ2-6
D gene: -

CDR3 DNA: TGTGCCAGCAGATTAGCGGGATCCTACAATGAGCAGTTCTTC
CDR3 protein: CASRLAGSYNEQFF
clone size: few
V gene: TRBV6-5
J gene: TRBJ2-1
D gene: TRBD2

CDR3 DNA: TGTGCCTGGAGCGCACTAGCGCCCCAAGAGACCCAGTACTTC
CDR3 protein: CAWSALAPQETQYF
clone size: -
V gene: TRBV30
J gene: TRBJ2-5
D gene: TRBD2

CDR3 DNA: TGCGCCAGCAGCTTGGTGGGACTAGCGCCAGATACGCAGTATTTT
CDR3 protein: CASSLVGLAPDTQYF
clone size: -
V gene: TRBV5-1
J gene: TRBJ2-3
D gene: TRBD2

CDR3 DNA: TGCGCCAGCAGCGGGGATCCTAACAATGAGCAGTTCTTC
CDR3 protein: CASSGDPNNEQFF
clone size: -
V gene: TRBV5-1
J gene: TRBJ2-1
D gene: -

CDR3 DNA: TGTGCCATCAGGGACGGGACAGGGCTAATTGGGGCCAACGTCCTGACTTTC
CDR3 protein: CAIRDGTGLIGANVLTF
clone size: -
V gene: TRBV10-3
J gene: TRBJ2-6
D gene: TRBD1

CDR3 DNA: TGTGCCAGCTCAGACGACTCGGGATATGGCTACACCTTC
CDR3 protein: CASSDDSGYGYTF
clone size: -
V gene: TRBV18
J gene: TRBJ1-2
D gene: -

CDR3 DNA: TGTGCCAGCAGCTTCCCTTCCACAGGGGGCGCTGGGGCCAACGTCCTGACTTTC
CDR3 protein: CASSFPSTGGAGANVLTF
clone size: -
V gene: TRBV5-4
J gene: TRBJ2-6
D gene: TRBD1

CDR3 DNA: TGTGCCAGCAGCCCGGGAGGGCCCTCCGGGCCTTACAATGAGCAGTTCTTC
CDR3 protein: CASSPGGPSGPYNEQFF
clone size: -
V gene: TRBV5-4
J gene: TRBJ2-1
D gene: TRBD2

CDR3 DNA: TGTGCCAGCAGCTTAGCGCACAGTATAAGCACTGAAGCTTTCTTT
CDR3 protein: CASSLAHSISTEAFF
clone size: -
V gene: TRBV7-9
J gene: TRBJ1-1
D gene: -